This TCR beta chain comes out of a study of cytomegalovirus exposure and HLA in healthy donors. General study results and limits: Based on reports, TCR beta sequences accurately predicted HLA-A and HLA-B alleles for most subjects.

CDR1 and CDR2 from the germline V gene are LNHDA and SQIVND (reference sequence). This CDR3 has 19 amino acids. With 4 bases clipped from V and 2 bases from J, the junction kept 16 bases outside the gene matches. The PCR made use of 60 Vbeta and 13 Jbeta primers. Using immunoSEQ multiplex PCR, the repertoire was profiled, and TCRdb retains in-frame clones only, with some absent. The sample records fewer than 250,000 clones, about 85% being singletons. Remarks on this clone: No antigen is known for it.

V and J are TRBV19 and TRBJ2-1; TRBD1 matches at 8 bases. The sequenced material came from PBMCs. This TCR came from a woman between 50 and 59 years old in good health and CMV-seropositive. The CDR3 loop reads CASSKLGPQGAHPYNEQFF. The CDR3 coding sequence is TGTGCCAGTAGTAAACTTGGGCCCCAGGGGGCCCACCCCTACAATGAGCAGTTCTTC.